A single sample gave rise to the 6 T cell receptor beta chains below, sequenced in a study of CD8+ T cells in alopecia areata. Extraction and reverse transcription of RNA yielded cDNA as the sequencing template. Assay: immunoSEQ multiplex PCR; the TCRdb copy retains only in-frame clones and omits some. The data show 70,000 or so clones, over 25% seen once. This sample's treatment: oral pan-JAK inhibitor, 5-10 mg twice daily. The source was CD8+ T cells sorted from blood, collected at week 4, from a patient treated with tofacitinib. The receptors stem from a human donor with alopecia areata.

The V gene is TRBV18, the J gene TRBJ2-7; D is ambiguous. The CDR3 is 15 residues long. V lost 3 bases to trimming and J lost 7 bases, with 19 bases between them. The germline V gene encodes CDR1 KGHSH and CDR2 LQKENI. CDR3 nucleotides: TGTGCCAGCTCACCTTTTCCGGTCCTTCTCGGGGAGCAGTACTTC. Its translation is CASSPFPVLLGEQYF.

There are a few counts of this clone. The chain carries TRBV29-1 and TRBJ2-7; D is tentatively TRBD1 or TRBD2 (5 bases each). V lost 0 bases and J lost 6, with 15 bases in between. CDR1 and CDR2 from the germline V gene are SQVTM and ANQGSEA. This CDR3 comprises 14 residues. The CDR3 DNA reads as TGCAGCGTTGAAGAGGGACCCAGGGTCGGCGAGCAGTACTTC. Translating gives CSVEEGPRVGEQYF.

The rearrangement links TRBV7-2 to TRBJ1-5, with no clear D. This CDR3 has 14 amino acids. V lost 4 bases and J 0 bases, leaving 7 bases between the germline ends. Germline CDR1 and CDR2: SGHTA and FQGNSA. The CDR3 is CASSSLPSNQPQHF. The DNA of the CDR3 is TGTGCCAGCAGCTCGCTACCTAGCAATCAGCCCCAGCATTTT.

J is TRBJ1-2 and V is TRBV29-1; a weak D match, TRBD1 (6 bases). Trimming cost V 5 bases and J 13 bases, with 17 bases left between them. Germline assignment: CDR1 SQVTM and CDR2 ANQGSEA. The CDR3 is 11 amino acids. CDR3 sequence (DNA): TGCAGCGTTACCCCAGGGGATTGGGGCACCTTC. Encoded protein: CSVTPGDWGTF. Looking up the rest from reference TRBV29-1 and TRBJ1-2 gives the full variable domain: SAVISQKPSRDICQRGTSLTIQCQVDSQVTMMFWYRQQPGQSLTLIATANQGSEATYESGFVIDKFPISRPNLTFSTLTVSNMSPEDSSIYLCSVTPGDWGTFGSGTRLTVV.

The table lists this clone with a few counts. The V call is TRBV29-1, the J call TRBJ2-1; 8 bases fit TRBD2. The CDR3 contains 14 residues. Losses at the gene ends were 5 bases for V and 4 bases for J; bases not matched to a gene: 7. CDR1 and CDR2 (germline): SQVTM, ANQGSEA. The CDR3 sequence: CSVTRGGAYNEQFF. The CDR3 nucleotides are TGCAGCGTTACCCGGGGGGGCGCTTACAATGAGCAGTTCTTC.

This clone is medium-sized by share. The genes are TRBV4-3 and TRBJ2-1; no reliable D call. V dropped 0 bases and J dropped 6 bases, with 6 bases sitting between them. Germline V CDR1 and CDR2: LGHNA, YSLEER. This CDR3 comprises 13 residues. In nucleotides, the CDR3 is TGCGCCAGCAGCCAAGAGGGTTCCAATGAGCAGTTCTTC. Translation gives CASSQEGSNEQFF.